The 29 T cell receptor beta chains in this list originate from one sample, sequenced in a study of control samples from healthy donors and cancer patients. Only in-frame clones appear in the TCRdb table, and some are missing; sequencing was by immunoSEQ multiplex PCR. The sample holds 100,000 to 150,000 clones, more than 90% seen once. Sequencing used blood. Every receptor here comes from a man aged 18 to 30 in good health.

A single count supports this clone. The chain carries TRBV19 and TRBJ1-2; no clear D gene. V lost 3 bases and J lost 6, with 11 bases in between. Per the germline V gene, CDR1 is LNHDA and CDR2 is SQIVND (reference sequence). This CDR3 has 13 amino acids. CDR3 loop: CASSIDGMNGYTF. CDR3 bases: TGTGCCAGTAGTATCGACGGTATGAATGGCTACACCTTC.

Written as DNA, the CDR3 is TGTGCCTGGAGCCGGAAGGGACAGGGGAATAGAGGCTACACCTTC. As protein: CAWSRKGQGNRGYTF. The V gene is TRBV30, the J gene TRBJ1-2, with 10 bases lining up with TRBD1. The J segment lost 8 bases and the V segment lost 3 bases, leaving 12 bases of the junction unmatched. CDR1 and CDR2 (germline): GTSNPN, SVGIG (reference sequence). The CDR3 sequence is 15 residues long.

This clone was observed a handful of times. Written as DNA, the CDR3 is TGCGCCAGCAGCTTGGCCCCATCAGGTAGGGTCTACGAGCAGTACTTC. This codes for CASSLAPSGRVYEQYF. The V and J genes are TRBV5-1 and TRBJ2-7; D gene unclear. The CDR3 is made up of 16 amino acids. CDR1 is SGHRS and CDR2 is YFSETQ in the germline V gene. V gave up 0 bases and J gave up 3 bases, with 16 bases separating them.

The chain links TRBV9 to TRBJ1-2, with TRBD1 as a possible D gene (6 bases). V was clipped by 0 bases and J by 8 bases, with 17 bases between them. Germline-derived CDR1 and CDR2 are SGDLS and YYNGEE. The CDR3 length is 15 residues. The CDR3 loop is CASSVGRGPYLGYTF. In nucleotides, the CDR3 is TGTGCCAGCAGCGTAGGCAGGGGCCCCTATTTGGGCTACACCTTC. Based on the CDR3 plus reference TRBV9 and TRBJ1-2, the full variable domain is DSGVTQTPKHLITATGQRVTLRCSPRSGDLSVYWYQQSLDQGLQFLIQYYNGEERAKGNILERFSAQQFPDLHSELNLSSLELGDSALYFCASSVGRGPYLGYTFGSGTRLTVV.

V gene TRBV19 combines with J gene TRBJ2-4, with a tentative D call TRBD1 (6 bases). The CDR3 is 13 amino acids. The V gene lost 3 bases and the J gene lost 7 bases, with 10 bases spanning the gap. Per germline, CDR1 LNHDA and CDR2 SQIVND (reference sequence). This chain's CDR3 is CASSIPGQNIQYF. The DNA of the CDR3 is TGTGCCAGTAGTATCCCAGGACAGAACATTCAGTACTTC.

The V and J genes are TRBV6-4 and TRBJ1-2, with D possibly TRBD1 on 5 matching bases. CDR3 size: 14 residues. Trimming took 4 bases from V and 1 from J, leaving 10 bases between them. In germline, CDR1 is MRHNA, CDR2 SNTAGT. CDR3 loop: CASSAGGSNYGYTF. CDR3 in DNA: TGTGCCAGCAGTGCTGGGGGAAGTAACTATGGCTACACCTTC.

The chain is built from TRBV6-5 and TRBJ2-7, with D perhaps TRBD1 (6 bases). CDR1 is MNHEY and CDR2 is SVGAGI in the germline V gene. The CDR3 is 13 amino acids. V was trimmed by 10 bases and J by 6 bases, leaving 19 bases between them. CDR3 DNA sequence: TGTGCCACTTCAGGGGCCCGAAGTGGCGAGCAGTACTTC. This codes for CATSGARSGEQYF.

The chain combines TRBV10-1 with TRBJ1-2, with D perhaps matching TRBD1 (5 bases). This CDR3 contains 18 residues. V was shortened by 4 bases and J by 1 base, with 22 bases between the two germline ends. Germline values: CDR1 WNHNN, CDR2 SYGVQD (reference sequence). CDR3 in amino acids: CASSVIGHQLRSNYGYTF. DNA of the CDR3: TGCGCCAGCAGTGTGATTGGACACCAACTACGGAGTAACTATGGCTACACCTTC.

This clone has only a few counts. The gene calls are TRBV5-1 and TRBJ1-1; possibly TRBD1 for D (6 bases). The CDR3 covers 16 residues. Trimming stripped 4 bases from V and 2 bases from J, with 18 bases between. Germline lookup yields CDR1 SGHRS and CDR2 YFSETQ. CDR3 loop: CASSVDRSTKNTEAFF. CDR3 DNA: TGCGCCAGCAGCGTGGACAGATCGACGAAAAACACTGAAGCTTTCTTT.

The CDR3, as DNA: TGCAGTGTTCAGGGAAACACCATATATTTT. It encodes CSVQGNTIYF. This rearrangement joins TRBV20-1 to TRBJ1-3; D unclear. The ends were cut back, 7 bases at V and 4 bases at J, with 5 bases in the middle. The CDR3 consists of 10 residues. In germline, CDR1 is DFQATT, CDR2 SNEGSKA (reference sequence).

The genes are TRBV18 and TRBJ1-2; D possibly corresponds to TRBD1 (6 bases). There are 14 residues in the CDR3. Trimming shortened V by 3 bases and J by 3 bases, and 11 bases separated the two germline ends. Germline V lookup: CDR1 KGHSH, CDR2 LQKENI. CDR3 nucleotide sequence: TGTGCCAGCTCACCCCGACCAGGGGACTATGGCTACACCTTC. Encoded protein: CASSPRPGDYGYTF.

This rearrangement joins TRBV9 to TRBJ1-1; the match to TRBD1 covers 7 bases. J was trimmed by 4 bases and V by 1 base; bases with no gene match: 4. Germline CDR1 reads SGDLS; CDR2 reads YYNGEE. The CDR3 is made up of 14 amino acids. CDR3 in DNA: TGTGCCAGCAGCGTAACAGGGGCGGTCACTGAAGCTTTCTTT. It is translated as CASSVTGAVTEAFF.

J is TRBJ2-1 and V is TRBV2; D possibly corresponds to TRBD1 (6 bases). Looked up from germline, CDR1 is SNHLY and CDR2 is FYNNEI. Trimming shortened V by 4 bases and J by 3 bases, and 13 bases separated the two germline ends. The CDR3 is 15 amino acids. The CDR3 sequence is CASSALRTDYNEQFF. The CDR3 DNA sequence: TGTGCCAGCAGTGCTCTAAGGACAGACTACAATGAGCAGTTCTTC. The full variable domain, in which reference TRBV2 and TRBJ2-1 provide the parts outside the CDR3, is EPEVTQTPSHQVTQMGQEVILRCVPISNHLYFYWYRQILGQKVEFLVSFYNNEISEKSEIFDDQFSVERPDGSNFTLKIRSTKLEDSAMYFCASSALRTDYNEQFFGPGTRLTVL.

The CDR3 sequence is CAISESYDTQYF. CDR3 DNA: TGTGCCATCAGTGAGTCTTATGATACGCAGTATTTT. The V and J genes are TRBV10-3 and TRBJ2-3, with D hard to call. Between the trimmed V and J ends, which lost 0 bases and 6 bases, there was a span of 4 bases. The CDR3 covers 12 residues. CDR1 is ENHRY and CDR2 is SYGVKD in the germline V gene.

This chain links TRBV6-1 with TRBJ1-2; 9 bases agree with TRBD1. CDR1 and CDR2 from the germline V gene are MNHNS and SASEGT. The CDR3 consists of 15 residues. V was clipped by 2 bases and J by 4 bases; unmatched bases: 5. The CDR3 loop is CASSEFGTGSYGYTF. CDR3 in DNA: TGTGCCAGCAGTGAATTTGGGACAGGGTCCTATGGCTACACCTTC.

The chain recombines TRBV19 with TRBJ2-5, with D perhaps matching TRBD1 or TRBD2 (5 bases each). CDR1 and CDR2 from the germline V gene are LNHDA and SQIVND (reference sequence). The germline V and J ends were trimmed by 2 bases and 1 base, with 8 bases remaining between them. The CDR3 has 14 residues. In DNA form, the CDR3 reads TGTGCCAGTAGTATACAGGGACCCCAAGAGACCCAGTACTTC. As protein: CASSIQGPQETQYF.

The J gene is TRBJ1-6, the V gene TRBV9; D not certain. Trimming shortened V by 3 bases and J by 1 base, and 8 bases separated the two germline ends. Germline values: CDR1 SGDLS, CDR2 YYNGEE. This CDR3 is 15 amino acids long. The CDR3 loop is CASSGQESYNSPLHF. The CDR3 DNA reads TGTGCCAGCAGCGGGCAAGAGTCCTATAATTCACCCCTCCACTTT. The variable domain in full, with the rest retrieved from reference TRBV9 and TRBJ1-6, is DSGVTQTPKHLITATGQRVTLRCSPRSGDLSVYWYQQSLDQGLQFLIQYYNGEERAKGNILERFSAQQFPDLHSELNLSSLELGDSALYFCASSGQESYNSPLHFGNGTRLTVT.

CDR3 region: CSTSANEQFF. The CDR3 coding sequence is TGCAGTACGTCAGCCAATGAGCAGTTCTTC. The V and J genes are TRBV20-1 and TRBJ2-1; D ambiguous. The length of the CDR3 is 10 residues. Germline CDR1 is DFQATT and CDR2 is SNEGSKA (reference sequence). Trimming stripped 8 bases from V and 6 bases from J, with 8 bases between.

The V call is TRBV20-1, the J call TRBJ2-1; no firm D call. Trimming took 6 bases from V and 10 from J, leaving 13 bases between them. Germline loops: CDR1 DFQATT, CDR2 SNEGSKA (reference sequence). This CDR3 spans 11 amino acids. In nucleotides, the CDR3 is TGCAGTGCGAACGAGGATAGGGAGCAGTTCTTC. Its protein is CSANEDREQFF.

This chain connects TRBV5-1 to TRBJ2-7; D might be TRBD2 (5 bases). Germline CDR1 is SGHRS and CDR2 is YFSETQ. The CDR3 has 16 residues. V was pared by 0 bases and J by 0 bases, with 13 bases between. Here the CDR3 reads CASSLAVTTDSYEQYF. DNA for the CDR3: TGCGCCAGCAGCTTGGCTGTGACTACGGACTCCTACGAGCAGTACTTC.

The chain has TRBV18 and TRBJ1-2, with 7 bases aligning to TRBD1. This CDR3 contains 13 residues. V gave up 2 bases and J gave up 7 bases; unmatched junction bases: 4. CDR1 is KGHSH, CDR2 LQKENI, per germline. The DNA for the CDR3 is TGTGCCAGCTCACCAGACAGGGCGGCTGGCTACACCTTC. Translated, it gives CASSPDRAAGYTF.

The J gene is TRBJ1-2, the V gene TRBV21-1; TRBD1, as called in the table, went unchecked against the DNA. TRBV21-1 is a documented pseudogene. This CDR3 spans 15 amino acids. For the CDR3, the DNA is TGTGCCAGCAGCAAATTGACAGCACCTGGCTATGGCTACACCTTC. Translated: CASSKLTAPGYGYTF.

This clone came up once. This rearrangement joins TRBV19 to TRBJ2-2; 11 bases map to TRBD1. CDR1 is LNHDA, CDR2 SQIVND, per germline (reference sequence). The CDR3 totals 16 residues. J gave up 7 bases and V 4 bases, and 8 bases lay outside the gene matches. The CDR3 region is CASSTPWTGGGGELFF. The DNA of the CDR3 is TGTGCCAGTAGTACCCCCTGGACAGGGGGCGGCGGGGAGCTGTTTTTT.

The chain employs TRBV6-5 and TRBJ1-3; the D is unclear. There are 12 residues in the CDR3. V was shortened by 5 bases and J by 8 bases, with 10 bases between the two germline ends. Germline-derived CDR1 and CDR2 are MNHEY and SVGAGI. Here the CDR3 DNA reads TGTGCCAGCAGTCCCCCGTCGGACACCATATATTTT. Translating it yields CASSPPSDTIYF.

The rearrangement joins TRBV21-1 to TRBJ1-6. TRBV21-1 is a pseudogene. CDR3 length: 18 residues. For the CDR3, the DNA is TGTGCCAGCAGCAAAGTCAAGCAGGAGAGCTCCTATAATTCACCCCTCCACTTT. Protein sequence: CASSKVKQESSYNSPLHF.

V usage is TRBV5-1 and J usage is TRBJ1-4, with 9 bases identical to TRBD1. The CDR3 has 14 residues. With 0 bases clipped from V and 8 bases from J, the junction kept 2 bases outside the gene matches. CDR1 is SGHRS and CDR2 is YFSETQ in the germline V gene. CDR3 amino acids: CASSLGQGVEKLFF. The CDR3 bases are TGCGCCAGCAGCTTGGGACAGGGGGTAGAAAAACTGTTTTTT.

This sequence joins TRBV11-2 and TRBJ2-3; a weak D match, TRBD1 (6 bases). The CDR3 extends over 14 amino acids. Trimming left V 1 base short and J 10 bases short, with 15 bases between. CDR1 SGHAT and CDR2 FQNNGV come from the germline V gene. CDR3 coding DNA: TGTGCCAGCAGCTTAGGACAGGTCAAGAGGGCGCAGTATTTT. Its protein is CASSLGQVKRAQYF. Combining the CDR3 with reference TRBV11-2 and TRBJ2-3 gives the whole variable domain EAGVAQSPRYKIIEKRQSVAFWCNPISGHATLYWYQQILGQGPKLLIQFQNNGVVDDSQLPKDRFSAERLKGVDSTLKIQPAKLEDSAVYLCASSLGQVKRAQYFGPGTRLTVL.

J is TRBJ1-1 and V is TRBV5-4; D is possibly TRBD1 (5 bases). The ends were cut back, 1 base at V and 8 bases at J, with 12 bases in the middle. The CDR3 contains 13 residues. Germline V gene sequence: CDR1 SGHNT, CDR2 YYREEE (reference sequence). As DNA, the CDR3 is TGTGCCAGCAGCTTGAGGGACCGTCGAGAAGCTTTCTTT. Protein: CASSLRDRREAFF.

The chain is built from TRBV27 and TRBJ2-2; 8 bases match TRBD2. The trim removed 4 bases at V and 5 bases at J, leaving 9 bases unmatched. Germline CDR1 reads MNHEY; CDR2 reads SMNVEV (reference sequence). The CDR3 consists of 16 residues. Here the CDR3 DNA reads TGTGCCAGCAGTTCAGTCGGGGGGGCTCGAACCGGGGAGCTGTTTTTT. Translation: CASSSVGGARTGELFF.